Following are 31 T cell receptor beta chains from one sample sequenced in a study of PD-1 blockade in mismatch repair-deficient tumors (dated by TCRdb to about 2017). The time point label on this specimen signifies: peripheral blood 12 weeks after first pembrolizumab dose. The library was made by the immunoSEQ multiplex PCR assay. TCRdb provides this immuneACCESS table in a form limited to in-frame rearrangements. Some clones are lacking; in checked studies, under half of them reflect an unresolved V gene, and why the rest are absent is not known. The table for this sample lists tens of thousands of clones; about 84% of them were counted only once. The leading ten clones occupy 2.6% of the sample. The input for sequencing was peripheral blood, taken 12 weeks after starting pembrolizumab. These receptors were obtained from an adult with mismatch repair-deficient cancer.

This chain links TRBV30 with TRBJ1-2; D is ambiguous. Germline-derived CDR1 and CDR2 are GTSNPN and SVGIG (reference sequence). The CDR3 extends over 14 amino acids. V shed 2 bases and J shed 6 bases, with 16 bases lying between them. CDR3 loop: CAWSQEDRGDGYTF. CDR3 sequence (DNA): TGTGCCTGGAGTCAGGAGGACCGCGGGGATGGCTACACCTTC.

This chain links TRBV4-1 with TRBJ1-1; 7 bases map to TRBD1. J was trimmed by 7 bases and V by 5 bases; bases with no gene match: 16. Germline CDR1 and CDR2: MGHRA and YSYEKL. CDR3 length: 16 residues. The CDR3 loop reads CASSDGDRGRNREAFF. In DNA, the CDR3 is TGCGCCAGCAGCGATGGGGACAGAGGACGGAACCGTGAAGCTTTCTTT.

The chain has TRBV5-6 and TRBJ2-1; a weak D match, TRBD2 (6 bases). This CDR3 has 14 amino acids. Germline CDR1 SGHDT, CDR2 YYEEEE. With 4 bases removed from V and 5 bases from J, the gap between germline ends came to 13 bases. CDR3 sequence reads: CASSVPGENNEQFF. The CDR3 nucleotides are TGTGCCAGCAGCGTACCGGGAGAAAACAATGAGCAGTTCTTC.

The chain is built from TRBV4-3 and TRBJ2-7; the D is unclear. This CDR3 has 14 amino acids. Germline loops: CDR1 LGHNA, CDR2 YSLEER. Trimming removed 0 bases at V and 1 base at J, with 7 bases between. CDR3 sequence: CASSQETESYEQYF. The CDR3 DNA reads TGCGCCAGCAGCCAAGAAACAGAGTCCTACGAGCAGTACTTC.

This clone was counted only a few times. This chain connects TRBV6-5 to TRBJ1-2; the match to TRBD1 covers 7 bases. The CDR3 extends over 13 amino acids. Germline V CDR1 and CDR2: MNHEY, SVGAGI. Trimming took 6 bases from V and 3 from J; bases not matched to a gene: 4. The CDR3 DNA sequence: TGTGCCAGCAGGGACAGGCTACACTATGGCTACACCTTC. Encoded protein: CASRDRLHYGYTF.

This chain's CDR3 is CASTPSAKSTDTQYF. The CDR3 nucleotides read TGTGCCAGCACCCCGTCAGCTAAGAGCACAGATACGCAGTATTTT. The chain carries TRBV7-9 and TRBJ2-3; the D is unclear. The CDR3 has 15 amino acids. The V end lost 7 bases, the J end lost 0 bases, and 14 bases lay between the germline ends. CDR1 and CDR2 (germline): SEHNR, FQNEAQ (reference sequence).

The chain is built from TRBV5-6 and TRBJ1-1; no reliable D call. Trimming took off 0 bases at V and 0 bases at J, with 15 bases between the two ends. Per germline, CDR1 SGHDT and CDR2 YYEEEE. There are 17 residues in the CDR3. The CDR3 sequence: CASSLGAAGRLNTEAFF. Here the CDR3 DNA reads TGTGCCAGCAGCTTGGGCGCCGCAGGTCGGCTGAACACTGAAGCTTTCTTT.

This chain links TRBV11-3 with TRBJ2-3; 13 nucleotides match TRBD2. The junction had 4 bases not matched to a gene; V was cut back by 5 bases and J by 2 bases. There are 16 residues in the CDR3. The V gene's germline CDR1 is SGHNT and CDR2 YENEEA. CDR3: CASSVGLAGITDTQYF. The DNA of the CDR3 is TGTGCCAGCAGCGTGGGACTAGCGGGGATCACAGATACGCAGTATTTT.

The rearrangement links TRBV15 to TRBJ1-1; D remains ambiguous. CDR3 size: 13 residues. V lost 0 bases to trimming and J lost 0 bases, with 2 bases between them. Germline V gene data show CDR1 as LNHNV and CDR2 as YYDKDF (reference sequence). The CDR3 sequence: CATSREVNTEAFF. CDR3 bases: TGTGCCACCAGCAGAGAGGTGAACACTGAAGCTTTCTTT. Combining the CDR3 with reference TRBV15 and TRBJ1-1 gives the whole variable domain DAMVIQNPRYQVTQFGKPVTLSCSQTLNHNVMYWYQQKSSQAPKLLFHYYDKDFNNEADTPDNFQSRRPNTSFCFLDIRSPGLGDTAMYLCATSREVNTEAFFGQGTRLTVV.

The chain uses TRBV7-3 and TRBJ2-7; D unresolved. CDR1 is SGHTA and CDR2 is FQGTGA in the germline V gene. Trimming removed 2 bases from V and 6 bases from J, with 11 bases in between. CDR3 size: 13 residues. The CDR3 loop reads CASSLDPWFEQYF. CDR3 in DNA: TGTGCCAGCAGCTTAGATCCGTGGTTCGAGCAGTACTTC. The entire variable domain, with the rest obtained from reference TRBV7-3 and TRBJ2-7, is as follows: GAGVSQTPSNKVTEKGKYVELRCDPISGHTALYWYRQSLGQGPEFLIYFQGTGAADDSGLPNDRFFAVRPEGSVSTLKIQRTERGDSAVYLCASSLDPWFEQYFGPGTRLTVT.

The gene calls are TRBV5-6 and TRBJ2-3; D perhaps matches TRBD2 (6 bases). This CDR3 region has 17 residues. Per the germline V gene, CDR1 is SGHDT and CDR2 is YYEEEE. Trimming removed 0 bases at V and 2 bases at J, with 16 bases between. For the CDR3, the DNA is TGTGCCAGCAGCTTGGCCCCTGCTAGCGACTACACAGATACGCAGTATTTT. Translating it yields CASSLAPASDYTDTQYF.

This chain uses TRBV6-6 with TRBJ1-2; no firm D call. CDR3 length: 13 residues. V lost 3 bases and J 5 bases, leaving 10 bases between the germline ends. The V gene's germline CDR1 is MNHNY and CDR2 SVGAGI (reference sequence). The CDR3 reads CASSYELGYGYTF. The CDR3 DNA reads TGTGCCAGCAGTTATGAATTAGGTTATGGCTACACCTTC.

The gene calls are TRBV27 and TRBJ2-1; unclear D gene. Trimming pared 7 bases from V and 0 bases from J, leaving 10 bases between. Germline lookup yields CDR1 MNHEY and CDR2 SMNVEV (reference sequence). The CDR3 contains 14 residues. The CDR3 bases are TGTGCCAGCATCGGGCGGAGCTCCTACAATGAGCAGTTCTTC. Translation: CASIGRSSYNEQFF.

The V call is TRBV7-9, the J call TRBJ2-2; D is perhaps TRBD1 (6 bases). V lost 3 bases to trimming and J lost 5 bases, with 13 bases between them. CDR1 and CDR2 from the germline V gene are SEHNR and FQNEAQ (reference sequence). The CDR3 consists of 15 residues. CDR3 DNA sequence: TGTGCCAGCAGCTTTTTTGGGGGCCCAACCGGGGAGCTGTTTTTT. Protein product: CASSFFGGPTGELFF.

V is TRBV15 and J is TRBJ2-7, with D unclear. CDR1 LNHNV and CDR2 YYDKDF come from the germline V gene (reference sequence). The V gene lost 0 bases and the J gene lost 0 bases, with 6 bases spanning the gap. This CDR3 contains 14 residues. The CDR3 spells CATSRDRSSYEQYF. CDR3 nucleotides: TGTGCCACCAGCAGAGATCGAAGCTCCTACGAGCAGTACTTC.

This chain connects TRBV6-1 to TRBJ2-1; a possible D gene is TRBD2 (7 bases). Germline V gene sequence: CDR1 MNHNS, CDR2 SASEGT. The germline V and J ends were trimmed by 1 base and 6 bases, with 16 bases remaining between them. There are 16 residues in the CDR3. The CDR3 loop is CASSEGGGEGVNEQFF. In DNA, the CDR3 is TGTGCCAGCAGTGAAGGCGGTGGGGAGGGGGTCAATGAGCAGTTCTTC.

This chain joins TRBV29-1 and TRBJ2-7; 11 positions agree with TRBD2. The J segment lost 2 bases and the V segment lost 7 bases, leaving 7 bases of the junction unmatched. Germline CDR1 is SQVTM and CDR2 is ANQGSEA. The CDR3 loop spans 14 amino acids. The CDR3 bases are TGCAGCGCCGCGACTAGCGGGGCGGCCTACGAGCAGTACTTC. Residues: CSAATSGAAYEQYF.

The genes are TRBV6-5 and TRBJ1-2; D is perhaps TRBD1 (5 bases). This CDR3 comprises 14 residues. Germline CDR1 reads MNHEY; CDR2 reads SVGAGI. The V end lost 6 bases, the J end lost 8 bases, and 19 bases lay between the germline ends. The CDR3: CASSHPRGLGGYTF. CDR3 coding DNA: TGTGCCAGCAGCCACCCGAGGGGTTTGGGCGGCTACACCTTC.

The CDR3 DNA sequence: TGTGCCAGCAGCCAAGTTCCCCCAGGACACACCGGGGAGCTGTTTTTT. Translating gives CASSQVPPGHTGELFF. The rearrangement joins TRBV14 to TRBJ2-2; D not certain. This CDR3 is 16 amino acids long. Between the trimmed V and J ends, which lost 1 base and 3 bases, there was a span of 12 bases. CDR1 and CDR2 (germline): SGHDN, FVKESK.

Comment on this clone: A read error may account for a junction end that differs from germline. The genes are TRBV7-7 and TRBJ2-5, with 7 bases that match TRBD2. This CDR3 has 15 amino acids. The V gene's germline CDR1 is SSHAT and CDR2 FNYEAQ (reference sequence). As DNA, the CDR3 is TGTGCTAGCAGCTTGGGGGGGAGGGTCGAGGAGACCCAGTACTTC. Translating gives CASSLGGRVEETQYF.

V usage is TRBV10-3 and J usage is TRBJ1-1; 7 positions agree with TRBD1. Germline CDR1 ENHRY, CDR2 SYGVKD. V shed 6 bases, J shed 3 bases, and the junction held 4 bases outside the gene matches. The CDR3 contains 13 residues. The CDR3 protein is CAISPTGDTEAFF. CDR3 sequence (DNA): TGTGCCATCAGCCCTACAGGGGACACTGAAGCTTTCTTT.

This clone is a singleton in its sample. The chain uses TRBV29-1 and TRBJ2-7, with D possibly being TRBD1 (5 bases). The CDR3 totals 12 residues. Trimming cost V 3 bases and J 2 bases, with 8 bases left between them. Germline V gives CDR1 SQVTM, CDR2 ANQGSEA. The chain's CDR3 is CSVDTGTYEQYF. The CDR3 DNA reads TGCAGCGTTGATACAGGCACCTACGAGCAGTACTTC.

V is TRBV4-2 and J is TRBJ2-3; TRBD2 aligns across 7 bases. The CDR3 is made up of 17 amino acids. Germline lookup yields CDR1 LGHNA and CDR2 YNFKEQ. With V trimmed by 0 bases and J by 0 bases, 6 bases remained unmatched. CDR3 region: CASSQEGLAVSTDTQYF. CDR3 nucleotides: TGTGCCAGCAGCCAAGAAGGGCTAGCGGTTAGCACAGATACGCAGTATTTT.

The sample holds a few counts of this clone. This chain's CDR3 is CASNFAGERTEAFF. CDR3 sequence (DNA): TGTGCCAGTAACTTTGCGGGGGAAAGGACTGAAGCTTTCTTT. The chain has TRBV19 and TRBJ1-1, with D perhaps TRBD1 (5 bases). The germline CDR1 and CDR2 sequences are LNHDA and SQIVND (reference sequence). The CDR3 consists of 14 residues. Trimming removed 7 bases from V and 5 bases from J, with 17 bases in between.

The rearrangement uses TRBV18 and TRBJ2-3, with 7 bases matching TRBD2. The trim removed 4 bases at V and 3 bases at J, leaving 7 bases unmatched. The CDR3 is 15 residues long. Germline-derived CDR1 and CDR2 are KGHSH and LQKENI. The CDR3, as DNA: TGTGCCAGCTCACGGGCCAGCGGGACTACAGATACGCAGTATTTT. Translating it yields CASSRASGTTDTQYF.

This chain links TRBV5-1 with TRBJ2-5, with TRBD1 as a possible D gene (5 bases). The CDR3 has 16 amino acids. CDR1 and CDR2 (germline): SGHRS, YFSETQ. The germline V and J ends were trimmed by 5 bases and 1 base, with 18 bases remaining between them. CDR3 DNA sequence: TGCGCCAGCAGACTATGGGGCTCAGCTTTCCAAGAGACCCAGTACTTC. Its translation is CASRLWGSAFQETQYF.

The gene calls are TRBV30 and TRBJ1-4; weak D call: TRBD1 (6 bases). CDR3 length: 18 residues. Trimming stripped 1 base from V and 4 bases from J, with 22 bases between. The germline V gene has CDR1 GTSNPN and CDR2 SVGIG (reference sequence). The CDR3 sequence is CAWSEGDPSSLYNEKLFF. The CDR3 region has the DNA TGTGCCTGGAGTGAGGGGGACCCATCAAGCTTGTATAATGAAAAACTGTTTTTT.

The gene calls are TRBV2 and TRBJ1-1, with a weak D call TRBD1 (5 bases). Germline CDR1 is SNHLY and CDR2 is FYNNEI. The CDR3 has 15 amino acids. V lost 7 bases to trimming and J lost 5 bases, with 20 bases between them. CDR3 DNA sequence: TGTGCCAGCACCGACCGGGGCTCAAGGTGGACTGAAGCTTTCTTT. Amino acid sequence: CASTDRGSRWTEAFF.

This chain uses TRBV12-5 with TRBJ2-2, with TRBD1 as a possible D gene (7 bases). Deletions cut 0 bases from V and 5 bases from J, with 16 bases between. This CDR3 has 17 amino acids. CDR1 is LGHNT and CDR2 is FRNRAP in the germline V gene. CDR3 region: CASGLVPEGARTGELFF. The CDR3 bases are TGTGCTAGTGGTTTGGTACCGGAGGGGGCGAGGACCGGGGAGCTGTTTTTT.

In this sample, this clone turned up once. The V call is TRBV4-1, the J call TRBJ1-2; no reliable D call. V lost 1 base to trimming and J lost 7 bases, with 16 bases between them. Germline V gene data show CDR1 as MGHRA and CDR2 as YSYEKL. The CDR3 is made up of 15 amino acids. This CDR3 reads CASSQGAASSGGYTF. For the CDR3, the DNA is TGCGCCAGCAGCCAAGGGGCGGCCAGTTCAGGTGGCTACACCTTC.

With regard to this clone: The DNA is omitted, as the CDR3 cannot be located on it reliably, and the CDR3 follows TCRdb's listing. V and J are TRBV7-9 and TRBJ2-7; whether TRBD1, the table's D call, matches the DNA was not checked. The CDR3 has 13 residues if both end residues are counted. From germline, CDR1 is SEHNR and CDR2 FQNEAQ (reference sequence). CDR3 region: CASSHSVGTGSYF.